Below, one T cell receptor (beta chain) is given with its context. Its specificity is unknown. This sample was included in a study of T cells in tuberculosis. Method: immunoSEQ multiplex PCR; TCRdb's copy keeps in-frame clones and lacks some. The sample has 20,000 to 25,000 clones, almost 97% seen once. Findings and limits, study-wide: Active tuberculosis patients had shorter CDR3-alpha; the beta difference was nonsignificant.

The CDR3 loop spans 12 amino acids. V was shortened by 7 bases and J by 3 bases, with 7 bases between the two germline ends. Per the germline V gene, CDR1 is SGDLS and CDR2 is YYNGEE. Input material: PBMCs. The receptor's source is a donor aged 10-29 years with latent tuberculosis or without tuberculosis infection. This chain connects TRBV9 to TRBJ2-2, with unresolved D. The CDR3 here is CASGPYTGELFF. The CDR3 region has the DNA TGTGCCAGCGGGCCCTACACCGGGGAGCTGTTTTTT.